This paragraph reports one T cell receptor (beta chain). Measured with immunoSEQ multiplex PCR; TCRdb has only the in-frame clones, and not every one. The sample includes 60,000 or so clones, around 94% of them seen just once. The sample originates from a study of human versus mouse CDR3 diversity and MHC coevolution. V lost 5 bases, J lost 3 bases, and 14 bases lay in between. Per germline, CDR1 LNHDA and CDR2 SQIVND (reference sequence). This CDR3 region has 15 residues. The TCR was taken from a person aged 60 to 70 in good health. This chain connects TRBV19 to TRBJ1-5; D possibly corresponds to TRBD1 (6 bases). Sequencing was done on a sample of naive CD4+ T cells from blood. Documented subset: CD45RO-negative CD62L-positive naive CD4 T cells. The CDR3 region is CASSEGVRVNQPQHF. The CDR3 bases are TGTGCCAGTAGTGAGGGGGTAAGGGTCAATCAGCCCCAGCATTTT.